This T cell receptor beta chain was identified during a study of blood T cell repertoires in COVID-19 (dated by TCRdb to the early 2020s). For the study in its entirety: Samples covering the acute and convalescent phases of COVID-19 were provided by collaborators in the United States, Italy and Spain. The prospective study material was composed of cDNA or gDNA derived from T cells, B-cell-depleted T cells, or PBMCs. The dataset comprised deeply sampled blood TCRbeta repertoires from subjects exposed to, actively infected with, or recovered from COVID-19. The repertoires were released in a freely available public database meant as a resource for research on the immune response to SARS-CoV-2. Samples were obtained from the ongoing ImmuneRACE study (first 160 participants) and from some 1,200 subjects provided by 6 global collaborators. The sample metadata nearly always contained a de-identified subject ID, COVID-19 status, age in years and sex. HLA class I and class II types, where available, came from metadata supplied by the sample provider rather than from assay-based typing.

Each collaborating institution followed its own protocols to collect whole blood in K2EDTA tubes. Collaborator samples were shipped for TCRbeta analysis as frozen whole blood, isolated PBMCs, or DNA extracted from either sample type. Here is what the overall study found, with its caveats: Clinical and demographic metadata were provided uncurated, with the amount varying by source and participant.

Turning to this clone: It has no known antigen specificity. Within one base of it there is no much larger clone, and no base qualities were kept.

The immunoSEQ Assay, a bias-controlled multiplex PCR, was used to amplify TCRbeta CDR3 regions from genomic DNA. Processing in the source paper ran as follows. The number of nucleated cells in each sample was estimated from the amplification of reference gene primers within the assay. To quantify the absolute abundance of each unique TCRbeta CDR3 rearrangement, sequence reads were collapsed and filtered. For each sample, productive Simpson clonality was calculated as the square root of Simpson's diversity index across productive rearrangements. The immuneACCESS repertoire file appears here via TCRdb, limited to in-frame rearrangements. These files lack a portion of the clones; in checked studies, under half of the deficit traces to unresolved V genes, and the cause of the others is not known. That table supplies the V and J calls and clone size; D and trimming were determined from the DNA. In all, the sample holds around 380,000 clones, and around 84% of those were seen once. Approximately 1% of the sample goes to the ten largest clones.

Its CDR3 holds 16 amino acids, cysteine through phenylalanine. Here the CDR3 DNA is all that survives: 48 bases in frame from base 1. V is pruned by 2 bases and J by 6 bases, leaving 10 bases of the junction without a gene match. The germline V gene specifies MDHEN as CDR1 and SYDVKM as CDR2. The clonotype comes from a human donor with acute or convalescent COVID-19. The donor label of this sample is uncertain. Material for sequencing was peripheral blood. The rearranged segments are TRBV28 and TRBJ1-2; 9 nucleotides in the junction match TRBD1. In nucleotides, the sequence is TGTGCCAGCAGTTTAGGGGGACAGGGAATTTTCAATGGCTACACCTTC. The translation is CASSLGGQGIFNGYTF.